The rows below give T cell receptor beta chains drawn from one sample of a study of neurological immune-mediated disorders. TCRdb reprocessed the 5' RACE reads via MiXCR and lists one record per CDR3 protein. This sample has about 49,000 distinct CDR3 sequences, with roughly 7.7% found just once. The sample taken for sequencing was PBMCs. These receptors originate from a woman aged 40 to 50 in good health. CDR3s include the opening cysteine and the closing phenylalanine or tryptophan. D genes are given only for firm matches. Clone size, where shown, is once, few, many, or a class for clones that have expanded.

j_gene: TRBJ1-2; v_gene: TRBV25-1; d_gene: TRBD1; abundance: many; CDR3aa: CASSGPGQSSYGYTF; CDR3nt: TGTGCCAGCAGTGGCCCGGGACAGAGTTCCTATGGCTACACCTTC
j_gene: TRBJ2-1; v_gene: TRBV12-3/TRBV12-4; d_gene: TRBD1; abundance: many; CDR3aa: CASSIDRGLYNEQFF; CDR3nt: TGTGCCAGCAGCATAGACAGGGGTCTATACAATGAGCAGTTCTTC
j_gene: TRBJ2-2; v_gene: TRBV7-2; d_gene: TRBD2; abundance: few; CDR3aa: CASKSGGATGELFF; CDR3nt: TGTGCCAGCAAGAGCGGGGGGGCCACCGGGGAGCTGTTTTTT
j_gene: TRBJ2-3; v_gene: TRBV20-1; d_gene: -; abundance: many; CDR3aa: CSASGWGFDTDTQYF; CDR3nt: TGCAGTGCTAGCGGTTGGGGATTCGACACAGATACGCAGTATTTT
j_gene: TRBJ1-5; v_gene: TRBV5-5; d_gene: -; abundance: many; CDR3aa: CASSWGPNQPQHF; CDR3nt: TGTGCCAGCAGCTGGGGCCCCAATCAGCCCCAGCATTTT
j_gene: TRBJ2-7; v_gene: TRBV4-1; d_gene: TRBD1; abundance: many; CDR3aa: CASSQEGQIYEQYF; CDR3nt: TGCGCCAGCAGCCAAGAGGGACAGATCTACGAGCAGTACTTC
j_gene: TRBJ1-5; v_gene: TRBV5-6; d_gene: -; abundance: many; CDR3aa: CASSLTGRNQPQHF; CDR3nt: TGTGCCAGCAGCTTGACAGGGCGGAATCAGCCCCAGCATTTT
j_gene: TRBJ1-1; v_gene: TRBV2; d_gene: TRBD1; abundance: many; CDR3aa: CASSEVTGGVTEAFF; CDR3nt: TGTGCCAGCAGTGAAGTGACAGGGGGGGTCACTGAAGCTTTCTTT
j_gene: TRBJ2-1; v_gene: TRBV4-3; d_gene: TRBD2; abundance: many; CDR3aa: CASRYRREGYNEQFF; CDR3nt: TGCGCCAGCAGGTATAGGCGGGAGGGTTACAATGAGCAGTTCTTC
j_gene: TRBJ1-1; v_gene: TRBV24-1; d_gene: -; abundance: many; CDR3aa: CATSDSHEAFF; CDR3nt: TGTGCCACCAGTGATTCCCACGAAGCTTTCTTT
j_gene: TRBJ1-1; v_gene: TRBV4-1; d_gene: TRBD1; abundance: many; CDR3aa: CASSQGPGQGDTEAFF; CDR3nt: TGCGCCAGCAGCCAAGGCCCGGGACAGGGTGACACTGAAGCTTTCTTT
j_gene: TRBJ2-5; v_gene: TRBV5-1; d_gene: TRBD1; abundance: many; CDR3aa: CASSNSDRVEETQYF; CDR3nt: TGCGCCAGCAGCAATTCAGACAGGGTGGAAGAGACCCAGTACTTC
j_gene: TRBJ1-1; v_gene: TRBV12-3/TRBV12-4; d_gene: -; abundance: many; CDR3aa: CALKRANTEAFF; CDR3nt: TGTGCCCTAAAGAGGGCGAACACTGAAGCTTTCTTT
j_gene: TRBJ2-1; v_gene: TRBV12-3/TRBV12-4; d_gene: -; abundance: many; CDR3aa: CASSFTLGIGSYNEQFF; CDR3nt: TGTGCCAGCAGTTTTACTCTCGGCATTGGTTCCTACAATGAGCAGTTCTTC
j_gene: TRBJ2-3; v_gene: TRBV15; d_gene: TRBD1; abundance: many; CDR3aa: CATSRDRAGQADTQYF; CDR3nt: TGTGCCACCAGCAGGGACCGAGCAGGACAGGCAGATACGCAGTATTTT
j_gene: TRBJ2-5; v_gene: TRBV12-3/TRBV12-4; d_gene: TRBD1; abundance: many; CDR3aa: CASSLWTGGYQETQYF; CDR3nt: TGTGCCAGCAGTTTATGGACAGGGGGTTACCAAGAGACCCAGTACTTC
j_gene: TRBJ1-2; v_gene: TRBV7-2; d_gene: -; abundance: many; CDR3aa: CASSPATANYGYTF; CDR3nt: TGTGCCAGCAGCCCGGCGACAGCCAACTATGGCTACACCTTC
j_gene: TRBJ2-7; v_gene: TRBV7-3; d_gene: -; abundance: many; CDR3aa: CASSLGLHYEQYF; CDR3nt: TGTGCCAGCAGTCTGGGTTTGCATTACGAGCAGTACTTC
j_gene: TRBJ1-1; v_gene: TRBV29-1; d_gene: TRBD1; abundance: -; CDR3aa: CSVEDQGGTEAFF; CDR3nt: TGCAGCGTTGAAGATCAGGGGGGCACTGAAGCTTTCTTT
j_gene: TRBJ2-1; v_gene: TRBV7-2; d_gene: -; abundance: many; CDR3aa: CASSLESSRWNEQFF; CDR3nt: TGTGCCAGCAGCTTAGAGTCTTCCCGGTGGAATGAGCAGTTCTTC
j_gene: TRBJ1-1; v_gene: TRBV5-1; d_gene: TRBD1; abundance: many; CDR3aa: CASSFEQGGTEAFF; CDR3nt: TGCGCCAGCAGCTTCGAACAGGGGGGAACTGAAGCTTTCTTT
j_gene: TRBJ1-1; v_gene: TRBV12-3/TRBV12-4; d_gene: -; abundance: many; CDR3aa: CASSKPGGKANTEAFF; CDR3nt: TGTGCCAGCAGTAAGCCCGGAGGGAAAGCGAACACTGAAGCTTTCTTT